These T cell receptor beta chains were read from a single sample in a study of cytotoxic CD8 clonotypes in ibrutinib-treated CLL. Repertoires were generated with immunoSEQ multiplex PCR, while TCRdb's copy carries only in-frame clones and drops some. The data contain about 140,000 clones, 65% to 85% of them singletons. This specimen was PBMCs, taken after 36 months of ibrutinib treatment. The receptors were sampled from a human donor with chronic lymphocytic leukemia. The CDR3 runs from the conserved cysteine through the conserved F or W. Each record gives: V gene, clone size, D gene, CDR3 length, J gene, CDR3 DNA, CDR3 protein. The D gene is left open where the match is weak. Part of the rows lack a size; the others show once, few, many or a class for expanded clones.

v_gene: TRBV28; abundance: -; d_gene: -; len: 15; j_gene: TRBJ1-3; CDR3nt: TGTGCCAGCAGCCTAACAGGGCAAACTGGAAACACCATATATTTT; CDR3aa: CASSLTGQTGNTIYF
v_gene: TRBV7-2; abundance: once; d_gene: -; len: 15; j_gene: TRBJ1-2; CDR3nt: TGTGCCAGCAGCTCCACGGGGGCGGCAAACTATGGCTACACCTTC; CDR3aa: CASSSTGAANYGYTF
v_gene: TRBV18; abundance: few; d_gene: TRBD1; len: 14; j_gene: TRBJ2-1; CDR3nt: TGTGCCAGCTCACCGGACAGGGTGAGCAATGAGCAGTTCTTC; CDR3aa: CASSPDRVSNEQFF
v_gene: TRBV5-6; abundance: -; d_gene: TRBD2; len: 15; j_gene: TRBJ2-1; CDR3nt: TGTGCCAGCAGCTCGGGACTAGCGGTCTACAATGAGCAGTTCTTC; CDR3aa: CASSSGLAVYNEQFF
v_gene: TRBV5-6; abundance: -; d_gene: -; len: 14; j_gene: TRBJ1-6; CDR3nt: TGTGCCAGCAGCTTTTTGAAAGCTAATTCACCCCTCCACTTT; CDR3aa: CASSFLKANSPLHF
v_gene: TRBV2; abundance: -; d_gene: -; len: 15; j_gene: TRBJ2-6; CDR3nt: TGTGCCAGCAGCGTCGGAGGCTCTGGGGCCAACGTCCTGACTTTC; CDR3aa: CASSVGGSGANVLTF
v_gene: TRBV2; abundance: few; d_gene: -; len: 16; j_gene: TRBJ2-1; CDR3nt: TGTGCCAGCAGTAGGGACTCATGGAGCTCCTACAATGAGCAGTTCTTC; CDR3aa: CASSRDSWSSYNEQFF
v_gene: TRBV7-8; abundance: -; d_gene: TRBD1; len: 15; j_gene: TRBJ2-5; CDR3nt: TGTGACCCCCCCCGACAGGGGGCGGAGGGGGAGACCCAGTACTTC; CDR3aa: CDPPRQGAEGETQYF
v_gene: TRBV9; abundance: -; d_gene: -; len: 15; j_gene: TRBJ2-3; CDR3nt: TGTGCCAGCAGCGTAGCTACGTCTAGTTCCGATACGCAGTATTTT; CDR3aa: CASSVATSSSDTQYF
v_gene: TRBV25-1; abundance: -; d_gene: -; len: 16; j_gene: TRBJ2-1; CDR3nt: TGTGCCAGCAGTGAATTCCCGGAGGGCCCCTACAATGAGCAGTTCTTC; CDR3aa: CASSEFPEGPYNEQFF
v_gene: TRBV5-1; abundance: -; d_gene: -; len: 14; j_gene: TRBJ2-7; CDR3nt: TGCGCCAGCAGCTTGGGTGACCCACCCTACGAGCAGTACTTC; CDR3aa: CASSLGDPPYEQYF
v_gene: TRBV7-6; abundance: -; d_gene: TRBD1; len: 12; j_gene: TRBJ2-7; CDR3nt: TGTGCCAGCAGCGTGACAGGGGTCGAGCAGTACTTC; CDR3aa: CASSVTGVEQYF
v_gene: TRBV15; abundance: -; d_gene: -; len: 15; j_gene: TRBJ1-2; CDR3nt: TGTGCCACCAGCAGGTGGGGAGGGGCGAGTGCTGGCTACACCTTC; CDR3aa: CATSRWGGASAGYTF
v_gene: TRBV19; abundance: -; d_gene: TRBD1; len: 14; j_gene: TRBJ1-5; CDR3nt: TGTGCCAGTAGTATGGGACAGGGTAATCAGCCCCAGCATTTT; CDR3aa: CASSMGQGNQPQHF
v_gene: TRBV2; abundance: -; d_gene: TRBD1; len: 18; j_gene: TRBJ1-5; CDR3nt: TGTGCCAGCAGTCTCCAGAAGCCGACAGGGGGAGGAGGACAGCCCCAGCATTTT; CDR3aa: CASSLQKPTGGGGQPQHF
v_gene: TRBV10-1; abundance: -; d_gene: -; len: 12; j_gene: TRBJ2-1; CDR3nt: TGCGCCAGCGGTTCCCAATACAATGAGCAGTTCTTC; CDR3aa: CASGSQYNEQFF
v_gene: TRBV6-6; abundance: -; d_gene: TRBD1; len: 14; j_gene: TRBJ1-5; CDR3nt: TGTGCCAGCAACGAGGGACAGTGGTATCAGCCCCAGCATTTT; CDR3aa: CASNEGQWYQPQHF
v_gene: TRBV4-1; abundance: -; d_gene: -; len: 17; j_gene: TRBJ1-4; CDR3nt: TGCGCCAGCAGCCAAGATAGGCATGGGAAGGTTAATGAAAAACTGTTTTTT; CDR3aa: CASSQDRHGKVNEKLFF
v_gene: TRBV20-1; abundance: -; d_gene: -; len: 11; j_gene: TRBJ2-1; CDR3nt: TGCAAGGTAAATAGCCCGCATGAGCAGTTCTTC; CDR3aa: CKVNSPHEQFF
v_gene: TRBV2; abundance: -; d_gene: TRBD1; len: 15; j_gene: TRBJ2-2; CDR3nt: TGTGCCAGCAGTGAATGGGACAGGGGCACCGGGGAGCTGTTTTTT; CDR3aa: CASSEWDRGTGELFF
v_gene: TRBV5-6; abundance: -; d_gene: -; len: 11; j_gene: TRBJ1-1; CDR3nt: TGTGCCAGCAGTCTTAGCACTGAAGCTTTCTTT; CDR3aa: CASSLSTEAFF
v_gene: TRBV5-5; abundance: -; d_gene: -; len: 13; j_gene: TRBJ1-2; CDR3nt: TGTGCCAGCAGCTTGGAAACGCAGGATGGCTACACCTTC; CDR3aa: CASSLETQDGYTF
v_gene: TRBV21-1; abundance: -; d_gene: -; len: 15; j_gene: TRBJ2-1; CDR3nt: TGTGCCAGCAGCAACCGCCCCTTAGAGGGGTGTGAGCAGTTCTTC; CDR3aa: CASSNRPLEGCEQFF
v_gene: TRBV6-5; abundance: once; d_gene: TRBD1; len: 15; j_gene: TRBJ1-5; CDR3nt: TGTGCCAGCAGGGACAGGGCATATAGCAATCAGCCCCAGCATTTT; CDR3aa: CASRDRAYSNQPQHF
v_gene: TRBV5-1; abundance: -; d_gene: -; len: 15; j_gene: TRBJ1-2; CDR3nt: TGCGCCAGCAGTCCCTTTGGACAGATTAACTATGGCTACACCTTC; CDR3aa: CASSPFGQINYGYTF
v_gene: TRBV10-1; abundance: -; d_gene: -; len: 15; j_gene: TRBJ2-3; CDR3nt: TGCGCCAGCAGTGATGTGGGGACCCTCACAGATACGCAGTATTTT; CDR3aa: CASSDVGTLTDTQYF
v_gene: TRBV23-1; abundance: -; d_gene: -; len: 12; j_gene: TRBJ2-7; CDR3nt: TGCGCCAGCAGTCAAAGTCCCGGCGAGCAGTACTTC; CDR3aa: CASSQSPGEQYF
v_gene: TRBV29-1; abundance: -; d_gene: -; len: 15; j_gene: TRBJ2-2; CDR3nt: TGCAGCGTTGTACGGCCGGATCAGAACACCGGGGAGCTGTTTTTT; CDR3aa: CSVVRPDQNTGELFF